The TCR beta chain under discussion was sequenced for a study of cytomegalovirus exposure and HLA in healthy donors. Study details: Tens of millions of unique TCR sequences came from HLA-typed donors in an early release. Notes on the study in general: In vitro checks showed that a few CMV-associated chains really do target CMV antigens. In a later analysis, compared with equally common non-associated chains, HLA-associated beta chains were more expanded.

Primers: 60 Vbeta forward and 13 Jbeta reverse. In the authors' workflow: In a later analysis, the count reached about 82 million unique TCR beta chains, with approximately 10 million shared. Method: immunoSEQ multiplex PCR; TCRdb's copy keeps in-frame clones and lacks some. For V, J and clone size, that table is used; D and trimming come from the DNA. The sample table sets out roughly 120,000 clones. A word on this clone: The antigen is unknown.

This CDR3 contains 13 residues. V was trimmed by 5 bases and J by 6 bases, leaving 10 bases between them. Germline V CDR1 and CDR2: MNHEY, SMNVEV (reference sequence). The genes are TRBV27 and TRBJ2-2; D remains unclear. The sample taken for sequencing was PBMCs. The sequence was obtained from a man between 40 and 49 years old in good health and CMV-seropositive. CDR3 bases: TGTGCCAGCAGTATCCCCGGAGCCGGGGAGCTGTTTTTT. Translation gives CASSIPGAGELFF.